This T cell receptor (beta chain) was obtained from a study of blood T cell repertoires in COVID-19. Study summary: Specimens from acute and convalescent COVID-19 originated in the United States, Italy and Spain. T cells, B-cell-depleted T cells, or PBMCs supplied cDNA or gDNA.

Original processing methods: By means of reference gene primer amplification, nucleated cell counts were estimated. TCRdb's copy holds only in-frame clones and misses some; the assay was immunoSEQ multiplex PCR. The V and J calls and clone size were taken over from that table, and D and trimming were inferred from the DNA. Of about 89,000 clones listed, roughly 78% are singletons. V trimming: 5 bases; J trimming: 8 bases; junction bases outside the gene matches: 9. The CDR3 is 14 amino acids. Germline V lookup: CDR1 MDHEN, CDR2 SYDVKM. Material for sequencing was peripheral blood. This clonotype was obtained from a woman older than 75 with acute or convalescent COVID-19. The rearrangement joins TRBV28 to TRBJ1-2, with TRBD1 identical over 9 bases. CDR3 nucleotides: TGTGCCAGCAGTATTAGGACAGGGGTCGAAGGCTACACCTTC. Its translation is CASSIRTGVEGYTF.